A single sample is the source of the 21 T cell receptor beta chains below, sequenced in a study of PD-L1 blockade in urothelial cancer. The assay was immunoSEQ multiplex PCR, and TCRdb's table has in-frame clones only and misses some. This sample has around 70,000 clones, with roughly 89% found just once. Time point given: pretreatment peripheral blood. The specimen comprised PBMCs, sampled around atezolizumab (anti-PD-L1) treatment. Source of these receptors: a woman aged 70 to 79 with urothelial cancer.

The genes are TRBV18 and TRBJ2-1, with TRBD2 matching 13 bases. The CDR3 consists of 15 residues. The V gene end was trimmed by 3 bases and the J gene end by 5 bases; junction bases not matched to a gene: 1. CDR1 and CDR2 (germline): KGHSH, LQKENI. In DNA form, the CDR3 reads TGTGCCAGCTCACCTGGGACTAGCGGGAACAATGAGCAGTTCTTC. Encoded protein: CASSPGTSGNNEQFF.

CDR3 DNA: TGTGCCAGTAGTAAAAGGGGGCAACGGAGCACCGGGGAGCTGTTTTTT. Its translation: CASSKRGQRSTGELFF. V and J are TRBV19 and TRBJ2-2, with 7 bases matching TRBD1. The germline V gene has CDR1 LNHDA and CDR2 SQIVND (reference sequence). J was trimmed by 4 bases and V by 4 bases; bases with no gene match: 9. The CDR3 runs to 16 residues.

This clone was seen once. This chain joins TRBV5-1 and TRBJ2-3; D uncertain. This CDR3 is 15 amino acids long. V dropped 0 bases and J dropped 4 bases, with 12 bases sitting between them. Per germline, CDR1 SGHRS and CDR2 YFSETQ. CDR3 region: CASSLALVGPDTQYF. DNA of the CDR3: TGCGCCAGCAGCTTGGCACTTGTCGGTCCAGATACGCAGTATTTT.

This clone was seen just once. This rearrangement joins TRBV5-8 to TRBJ2-7; 11 bases line up with TRBD1. The germline V gene has CDR1 SGHTS and CDR2 YDEGEE. With V trimmed by 2 bases and J by 2 bases, 6 bases remained unmatched. The CDR3 loop spans 16 amino acids. CDR3 region: CASSFPRDRGTYEQYF. CDR3 sequence (DNA): TGTGCCAGCAGCTTTCCCCGGGACAGGGGGACCTACGAGCAGTACTTC.

The chain recombines TRBV5-4 with TRBJ1-2, with D maybe TRBD1 (6 bases). The germline V gene has CDR1 SGHNT and CDR2 YYREEE (reference sequence). V lost 0 bases and J lost 4, with 10 bases in between. This CDR3 is built from 14 residues. The CDR3 loop reads CASSLGGDIYGYTF. Here the CDR3 DNA reads TGTGCCAGCAGCTTGGGAGGGGACATCTATGGCTACACCTTC.

The genes are TRBV2 and TRBJ2-2; 7 nucleotides align to TRBD1. CDR1 is SNHLY and CDR2 is FYNNEI in the germline V gene. The CDR3 extends over 15 amino acids. Trimming cost V 6 bases and J 6 bases; bases outside gene matches: 10. The CDR3 DNA follows: TGTGCCAGCAGGAGTCACGACAGGGTTGCCGGGGAGCTGTTTTTT. As protein: CASRSHDRVAGELFF.

This chain connects TRBV5-1 to TRBJ1-1; D ambiguous. This CDR3 has 14 residues. From germline, CDR1 is SGHRS and CDR2 YFSETQ. Trimming left V 2 bases short and J 1 base short, with 9 bases between. The CDR3 protein is CASSLRSGNTEAFF. CDR3 sequence (DNA): TGCGCCAGCAGCTTAAGGTCGGGGAACACTGAAGCTTTCTTT.

This clone was seen a handful of times. The genes are TRBV20-1 and TRBJ2-6; D is perhaps TRBD2 (6 bases). The V end was cut by 5 bases, the J end by 12 bases, with 11 bases between. In germline, CDR1 is DFQATT, CDR2 SNEGSKA (reference sequence). The CDR3 is 11 residues long. CDR3 amino acids: CSAGQGGVLTF. For the CDR3, the DNA is TGCAGTGCTGGGCAGGGAGGCGTCCTGACTTTC.

The chain has TRBV5-1 and TRBJ2-7, with TRBD2 as a possible D gene (6 bases). This CDR3 has 15 amino acids. In germline, CDR1 is SGHRS, CDR2 YFSETQ. V was trimmed by 3 bases and J by 4 bases, leaving 17 bases between them. CDR3 sequence: CASSSEGFSPYEQYF. The CDR3 bases are TGCGCCAGCAGCTCGGAGGGATTTTCACCATACGAGCAGTACTTC.

The CDR3 protein is CASSLATGGNTGELFF. CDR3 in DNA: TGCGCCAGCAGCTTGGCGACAGGGGGCAATACCGGGGAGCTGTTTTTT. The rearrangement joins TRBV5-1 to TRBJ2-2; 10 positions agree with TRBD1. The germline CDR1 and CDR2 sequences are SGHRS and YFSETQ. Trimming at V came to 0 bases and at J to 5 bases, leaving 4 bases not matched to a gene. The CDR3 is made up of 16 amino acids. The whole variable domain, remainder taken from reference TRBV5-1 and TRBJ2-2, is KAGVTQTPRYLIKTRGQQVTLSCSPISGHRSVSWYQQTPGQGLQFLFEYFSETQRNKGNFPGRFSGRQFSNSRSEMNVSTLELGDSALYLCASSLATGGNTGELFFGEGSRLTVL.

This clone has just a few counts. This sequence joins TRBV6-1 and TRBJ1-5; 8 bases map to TRBD1. The germline gives CDR1 MNHNS, CDR2 SASEGT. Unmatched junction bases numbered 10, after V lost 4 bases and J lost 2 bases. The CDR3 loop spans 17 amino acids. CDR3 sequence (DNA): TGTGCCAGCAGTGTTGGACAGGGCGAGGGACGCAATCAGCCCCAGCATTTT. It translates to CASSVGQGEGRNQPQHF.

The chain uses TRBV7-2 and TRBJ2-7, with TRBD2 identical over 11 bases. CDR3 length: 14 amino acids. V lost 4 bases, J lost 6 bases, and 5 bases stayed unmatched. Germline CDR1 is SGHTA and CDR2 is FQGNSA. The CDR3: CASSYSGGASEQYF. As DNA, the CDR3 is TGTGCCAGCAGCTATAGCGGGGGGGCCTCCGAGCAGTACTTC. The full variable domain, its missing parts supplied by reference TRBV7-2 and TRBJ2-7, is GAGVSQSPSNKVTEKGKDVELRCDPISGHTALYWYRQSLGQGLEFLIYFQGNSAPDKSGLPSDRFSAERTGGSVSTLTIQRTQQEDSAVYLCASSYSGGASEQYFGPGTRLTVT.

The V call is TRBV15, the J call TRBJ2-7, with TRBD1 matching 9 bases. V trimming: 0 bases; J trimming: 0 bases; junction bases outside the gene matches: 3. The CDR3 covers 16 residues. Germline-derived CDR1 and CDR2 are LNHNV and YYDKDF (reference sequence). The DNA for the CDR3 is TGTGCCACCAGCAGAGATCTGGGACAGGGCTCCTACGAGCAGTACTTC. Translating it yields CATSRDLGQGSYEQYF.

This clone has only a few counts. The chain couples TRBV18 to TRBJ1-2; D call uncertain. The CDR3 totals 13 residues. Per germline, CDR1 KGHSH and CDR2 LQKENI. V shed 2 bases and J shed 3 bases, with 7 bases lying between them. The CDR3 sequence is CASSPEADYGYTF. In DNA form, the CDR3 reads TGTGCCAGCTCACCAGAGGCGGACTATGGCTACACCTTC.

The V call is TRBV7-2, the J call TRBJ1-6, with 9 bases matching TRBD1. The germline V gene has CDR1 SGHTA and CDR2 FQGNSA. V was clipped by 3 bases and J by 10 bases; unmatched bases: 10. The CDR3 spans 16 residues. The CDR3 coding sequence is TGTGCCAGCAGCTTTTCCCCCCGGACAGGGGTCTCACCCCTCCACTTT. Its translation is CASSFSPRTGVSPLHF.

The J gene is TRBJ2-3, the V gene TRBV11-2, with D perhaps matching TRBD2 (5 bases). This CDR3 contains 14 residues. Looked up from germline, CDR1 is SGHAT and CDR2 is FQNNGV. Trimming took 5 bases from V and 3 from J, leaving 12 bases between them. This CDR3 is CASSGTRGTDTQYF. The DNA for the CDR3 is TGTGCCAGCAGCGGCACCCGGGGTACAGATACGCAGTATTTT.

This clone has just one count. The chain links TRBV4-2 to TRBJ1-4; TRBD1 is a possible D gene (5 bases). The V end was cut by 0 bases, the J end by 5 bases, with 13 bases between. CDR1 and CDR2 from the germline V gene are LGHNA and YNFKEQ. CDR3 length equals 16 residues. The CDR3: CASSQDGGGNNEKLFF. DNA for the CDR3: TGTGCCAGCAGCCAAGATGGCGGGGGAAACAATGAAAAACTGTTTTTT.

CDR3: CASSPGGGEDEQYF. The CDR3, as DNA: TGCGCCAGCAGCCCAGGCGGGGGGGAGGACGAGCAGTACTTC. The chain combines TRBV5-1 with TRBJ2-7; 9 bases are a match to TRBD2. V was pared by 4 bases and J by 5 bases, with 7 bases of the junction left unmatched. Germline V gives CDR1 SGHRS, CDR2 YFSETQ. This CDR3 region has 14 residues.

The J gene is TRBJ2-7, the V gene TRBV30; TRBD2 aligns across 7 bases. Germline-derived CDR1 and CDR2 are GTSNPN and SVGIG (reference sequence). Trimming cost V 4 bases and J 6 bases; bases outside gene matches: 9. The CDR3 covers 13 residues. The CDR3 DNA reads as TGTGCCTGGACCGAGAATACTAGCGCCGAGCAGTACTTC. It codes for CAWTENTSAEQYF.

This clone was seen at least ten times. V and J are TRBV19 and TRBJ2-1; 10 nucleotides line up with TRBD1. Per germline, CDR1 LNHDA and CDR2 SQIVND (reference sequence). This CDR3 region has 15 residues. Unmatched junction bases numbered 4, after V lost 6 bases and J lost 2 bases. The CDR3 DNA follows: TGTGCCAGTAGACGAGGACAGGGGGCCTACAATGAGCAGTTCTTC. This gives the protein CASRRGQGAYNEQFF.

This chain joins TRBV9 and TRBJ2-7; 10 bases map to TRBD1. Germline V gene sequence: CDR1 SGDLS, CDR2 YYNGEE. V dropped 3 bases and J dropped 3; count of bases not matched to a gene: 3. This CDR3 has 14 residues. The chain's CDR3 is CASSARDRGYEQYF. CDR3 DNA sequence: TGTGCCAGCAGCGCCAGGGACAGGGGCTACGAGCAGTACTTC.